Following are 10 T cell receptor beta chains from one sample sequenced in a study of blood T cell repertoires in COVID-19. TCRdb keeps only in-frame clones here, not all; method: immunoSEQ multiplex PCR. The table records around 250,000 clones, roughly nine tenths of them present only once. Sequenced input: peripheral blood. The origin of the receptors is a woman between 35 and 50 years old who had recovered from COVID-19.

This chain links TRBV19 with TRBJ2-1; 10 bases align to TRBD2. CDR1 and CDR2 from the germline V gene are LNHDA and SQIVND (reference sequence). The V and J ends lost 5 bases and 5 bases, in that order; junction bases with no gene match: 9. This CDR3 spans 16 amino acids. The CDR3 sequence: CASSEYSGRPNNEQFF. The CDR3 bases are TGTGCCAGTAGTGAATATAGCGGGAGGCCCAACAATGAGCAGTTCTTC.

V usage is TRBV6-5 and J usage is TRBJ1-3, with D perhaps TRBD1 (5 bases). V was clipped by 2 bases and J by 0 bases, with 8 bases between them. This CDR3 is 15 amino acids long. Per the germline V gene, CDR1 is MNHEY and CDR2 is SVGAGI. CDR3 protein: CASSYQGSSGNTIYF. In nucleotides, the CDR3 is TGTGCCAGCAGTTACCAGGGCTCCTCTGGAAACACCATATATTTT.

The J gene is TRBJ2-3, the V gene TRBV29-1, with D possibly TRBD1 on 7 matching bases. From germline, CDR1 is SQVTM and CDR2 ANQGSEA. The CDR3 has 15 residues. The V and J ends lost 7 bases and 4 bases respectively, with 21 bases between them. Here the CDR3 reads CSGRVGGTAADTQYF. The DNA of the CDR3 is TGCAGCGGAAGGGTTGGGGGGACAGCGGCAGATACGCAGTATTTT.

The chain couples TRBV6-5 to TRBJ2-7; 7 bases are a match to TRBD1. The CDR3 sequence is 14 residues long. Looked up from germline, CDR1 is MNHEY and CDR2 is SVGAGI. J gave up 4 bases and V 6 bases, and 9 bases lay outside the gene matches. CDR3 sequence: CASSLGQEIYEQYF. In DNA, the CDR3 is TGTGCCAGCAGCTTAGGACAGGAAATATACGAGCAGTACTTC.

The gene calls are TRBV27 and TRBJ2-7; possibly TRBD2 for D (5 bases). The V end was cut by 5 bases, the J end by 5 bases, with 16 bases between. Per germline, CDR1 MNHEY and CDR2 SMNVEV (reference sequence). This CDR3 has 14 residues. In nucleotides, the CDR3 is TGTGCCAGCAGTCCAAGATCTAGCACCCACGAGCAGTACTTC. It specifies CASSPRSSTHEQYF.

The CDR3, as DNA: TGTGCCAGCAGTGAAGAGACAGGGGCAGGAAACACCATATATTTT. Translation gives CASSEETGAGNTIYF. The V and J genes are TRBV6-1 and TRBJ1-3; 8 bases match TRBD1. The CDR3 covers 15 residues. In germline, CDR1 is MNHNS, CDR2 SASEGT. V was pared by 1 base and J by 4 bases, with 3 bases of the junction left unmatched.

The CDR3 DNA follows: TGTGCCAGCAGCCGCGGGCCGGGGGGCGGCACAGATACGCAGTATTTT. This codes for CASSRGPGGGTDTQYF. The rearrangement uses TRBV13 and TRBJ2-3, with D possibly matching TRBD2 (7 bases). CDR1 PRHDT and CDR2 FYEKMQ come from the germline V gene (reference sequence). The CDR3 has 16 amino acids. V lost 5 bases and J 1 base, leaving 16 bases between the germline ends.

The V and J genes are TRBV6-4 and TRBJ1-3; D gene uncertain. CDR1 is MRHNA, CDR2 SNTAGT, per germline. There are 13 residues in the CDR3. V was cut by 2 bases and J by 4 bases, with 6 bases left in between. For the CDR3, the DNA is TGTGCCAGCAGTGACGCCAGGGGAAACACCATATATTTT. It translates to CASSDARGNTIYF.

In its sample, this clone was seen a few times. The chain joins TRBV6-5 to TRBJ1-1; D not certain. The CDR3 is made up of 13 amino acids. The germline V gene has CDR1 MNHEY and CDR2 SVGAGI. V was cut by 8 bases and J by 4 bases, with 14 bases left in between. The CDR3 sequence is CASGRAKGTEAFF. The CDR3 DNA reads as TGTGCCAGCGGGCGGGCCAAAGGCACTGAAGCTTTCTTT.

The CDR3 is CASSQDTATEAFF. The CDR3 coding sequence is TGCGCCAGCAGCCAAGATACAGCCACTGAAGCTTTCTTT. The chain uses TRBV4-3 and TRBJ1-1; D uncertain. Germline V gene data show CDR1 as LGHNA and CDR2 as YSLEER. This CDR3 has 13 amino acids. V lost 0 bases, J lost 4 bases, and 6 bases lay in between.